This TCR beta chain was captured in a study of cytomegalovirus exposure and HLA in healthy donors. PCR amplification relied on 60 Vbeta primers (plus 13 Jbeta primers). Sequenced by immunoSEQ multiplex PCR; TCRdb stores in-frame clones only, minus some. The sample has 110,000 to 150,000 clones; about 80% are singletons. Per germline, CDR1 SGHDT and CDR2 YYEEEE. V dropped 3 bases and J dropped 0; count of bases not matched to a gene: 7. This CDR3 is built from 18 residues. What was sequenced was PBMCs. The sequence was collected from a woman between 25 and 40 years old in good health and CMV-seronegative. The rearrangement links TRBV5-6 to TRBJ1-6, with TRBD1 matching over 9 bases. Here the CDR3 DNA reads TGTGCCAGCAGCTCGCCCGGGACAGGGAGCTCCTATAATTCACCCCTCCACTTT. This translates into CASSSPGTGSSYNSPLHF.